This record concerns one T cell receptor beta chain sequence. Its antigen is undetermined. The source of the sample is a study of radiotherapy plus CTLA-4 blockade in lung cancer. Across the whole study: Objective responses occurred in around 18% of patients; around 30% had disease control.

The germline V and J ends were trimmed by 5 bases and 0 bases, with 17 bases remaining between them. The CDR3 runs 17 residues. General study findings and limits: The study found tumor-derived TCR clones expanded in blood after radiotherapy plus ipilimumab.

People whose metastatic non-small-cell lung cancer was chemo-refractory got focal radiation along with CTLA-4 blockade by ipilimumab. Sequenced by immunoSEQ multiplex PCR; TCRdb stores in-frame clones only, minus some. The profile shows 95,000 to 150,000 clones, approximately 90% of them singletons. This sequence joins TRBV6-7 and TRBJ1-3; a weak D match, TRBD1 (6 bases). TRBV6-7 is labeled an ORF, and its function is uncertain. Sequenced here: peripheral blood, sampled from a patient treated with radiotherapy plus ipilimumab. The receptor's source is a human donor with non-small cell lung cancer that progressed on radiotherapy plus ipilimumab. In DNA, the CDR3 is TGTGCCAGCAGTCTCCCTGGACAGCTGAGCTCTGGAAACACCATATATTTT. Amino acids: CASSLPGQLSSGNTIYF.